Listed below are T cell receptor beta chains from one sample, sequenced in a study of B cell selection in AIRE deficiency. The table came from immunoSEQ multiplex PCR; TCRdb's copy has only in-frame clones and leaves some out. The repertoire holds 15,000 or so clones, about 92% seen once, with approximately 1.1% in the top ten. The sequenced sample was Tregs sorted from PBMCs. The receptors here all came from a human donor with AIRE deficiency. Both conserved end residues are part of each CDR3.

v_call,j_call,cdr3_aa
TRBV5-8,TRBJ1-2,CASSLGGMAGYTF
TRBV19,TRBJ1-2,CASTLTRRGGYTF
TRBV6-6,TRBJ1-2,CASSSPGLYGYTF
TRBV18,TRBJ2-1,CASSPPPRRNEQFF
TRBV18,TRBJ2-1,CASSPPLSGRAGNEQFF
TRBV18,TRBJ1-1,CASSPTGQGLTEAFF
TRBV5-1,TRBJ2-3,CASGVDINTQYF
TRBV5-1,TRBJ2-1,CASSIEDRRIYNEQFF
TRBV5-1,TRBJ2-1,CASSFDPQQVSSYNEQFF
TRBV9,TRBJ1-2,CASSVGAGLTHYGYTF
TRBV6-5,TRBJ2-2,CASSLDRVNTGELFF
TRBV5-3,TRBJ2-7,CASRLNSYEQYF
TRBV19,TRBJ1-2,CASNQAPYGYTF
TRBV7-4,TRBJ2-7,CASSRAPRAYEQYF
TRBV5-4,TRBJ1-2,CASSLPPPSNYGYTF
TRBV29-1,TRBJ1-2,CSVDARVDVWGYTF
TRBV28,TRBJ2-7,CASRDGTYEQYF
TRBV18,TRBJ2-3,CASSPWGLAGAGDTQYF
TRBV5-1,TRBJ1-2,CASSLDRNGNGYTF
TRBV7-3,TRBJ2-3,CASSKPVAGGSDTQYF
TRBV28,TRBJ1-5,CASSSIDRAPVNQPQHF
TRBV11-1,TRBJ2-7,CASSLGRGPFEQYF
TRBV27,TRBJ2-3,CASSLFGTGLQDTQYF
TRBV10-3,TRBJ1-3,CAIFGTGTGNTIYF
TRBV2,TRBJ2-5,CASRVTGRHGETQYF
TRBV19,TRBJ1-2,CASSPAGTNYGYTF
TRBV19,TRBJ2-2,CASSIEGNRNTGELFF
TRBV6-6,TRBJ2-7,CASSQRTRLREQYF
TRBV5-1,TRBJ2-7,CASSPTGFRVEQYF
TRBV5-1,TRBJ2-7,CASYRGYEFYEQYF
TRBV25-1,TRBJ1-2,CASRGQGNYGYTF
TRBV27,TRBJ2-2,CASSLSRQYANTGELFF
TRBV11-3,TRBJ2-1,CASSPGLGRNEQFF
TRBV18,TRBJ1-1,CASSPRAGPYRRNTEAFF
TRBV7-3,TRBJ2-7,CASSSPGTISYEQYF
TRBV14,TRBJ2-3,CASSQFLGGTDTQYF
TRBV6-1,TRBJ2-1,CASSAQLRGASYNEQFF
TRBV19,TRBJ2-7,CASSIVRQIFSYEQYF
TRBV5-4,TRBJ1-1,CASSLGPMNTEAFF
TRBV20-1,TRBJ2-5,CSAEKGQRKYF
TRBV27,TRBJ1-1,CANSPRQRNTEAFF
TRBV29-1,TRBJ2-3,CSVDRGTDTQYF
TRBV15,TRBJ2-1,CATSRGAGVYNEQFF
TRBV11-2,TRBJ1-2,CASSLGFGGGYTF
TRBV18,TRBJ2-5,CASSPRRYGNQETQYF
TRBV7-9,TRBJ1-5,CASNWGNQPQHF
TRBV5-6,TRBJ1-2,CASSLVAAGTYGYTF
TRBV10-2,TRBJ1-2,CASSESSSVPGQVYGYTF
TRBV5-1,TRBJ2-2,CASRGLGAGELFF
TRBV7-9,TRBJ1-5,CASSLGAFSNQPQHF
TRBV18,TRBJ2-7,CASSHRGTAAYEQYF
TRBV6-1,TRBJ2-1,CASSEARGRGLSNEQFF
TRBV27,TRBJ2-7,CASSLPGGRKAYEQYF